This T cell receptor beta chain emerged from a study of cytomegalovirus exposure and HLA in healthy donors. Germline lookup yields CDR1 GTSNPN and CDR2 SVGIG (reference sequence). V gave up 4 bases and J gave up 5 bases; unmatched junction bases: 1. CDR3 length: 12 amino acids. Use of 60 Vbeta and 13 Jbeta primers characterized the PCR. Sequenced by immunoSEQ multiplex PCR; TCRdb stores in-frame clones only, minus some. The sample has about 98,000 clones, about 80% seen once. This rearrangement joins TRBV30 to TRBJ2-5; 10 nucleotides agree with TRBD2. Sequencing was carried out using PBMCs. The TCR sequence derives from a man between 60 and 75 years old in good health and CMV-seropositive. DNA for the CDR3: TGTGCCTGGACTAGCGGGGGCGAGACCCAGTACTTC. It specifies CAWTSGGETQYF. Variable domain in full (rest from reference TRBV30 and TRBJ2-5): SQTIHQWPATLVQPVGSPLSLECTVEGTSNPNLYWYRQAAGRGLQLLFYSVGIGQISSEVPQNLSASRPQDRQFILSSKKLLLSDSGFYLCAWTSGGETQYFGPGTRLLVL.